Below, 8 T cell receptor beta chains from the same sample are listed, as sequenced in a study of blood T cell repertoires in COVID-19. Here immunoSEQ multiplex PCR was the method, and the copy in TCRdb shows in-frame clones only, minus some. The repertoire includes some 80,000 clones, around 84% of them detected once, and around 24% sits in the top ten. Sequencing was performed on peripheral blood. These receptors came from a woman aged 45-59 years with acute or convalescent COVID-19.

The chain employs TRBV7-3 and TRBJ2-2, with 8 positions matching TRBD2. Per the germline V gene, CDR1 is SGHTA and CDR2 is FQGTGA. The CDR3 consists of 19 residues. The V segment lost 0 bases and the J segment 5 bases; nucleotides outside the gene matches: 14. The CDR3 nucleotides are TGTGCCAGCAGCTTAACCGCCTCAAAAGCGGGAGTACGTACCGGGGAGCTGTTTTTT. This encodes CASSLTASKAGVRTGELFF.

This clone turned up a few times. The chain combines TRBV19 with TRBJ2-7; D is possibly TRBD1 (6 bases). The germline V gene has CDR1 LNHDA and CDR2 SQIVND (reference sequence). Deletions cut 5 bases from V and 2 bases from J, with 16 bases between. The CDR3 covers 15 residues. CDR3 region: CASSAYTGYPYEQYF. CDR3 sequence (DNA): TGTGCCAGTAGTGCCTACACAGGGTACCCCTACGAGCAGTACTTC.

A single count supports this clone. The V call is TRBV6-1, the J call TRBJ1-4; D not certain. With 3 bases removed from V and 7 bases from J, the gap between germline ends came to 12 bases. The germline V gene has CDR1 MNHNS and CDR2 SASEGT. The CDR3 length is 14 residues. In DNA, the CDR3 is TGTGCCAGCAGTGAGGGAGGGCTGGGTGAAAAACTGTTTTTT. This sequence encodes CASSEGGLGEKLFF.

The chain combines TRBV30 with TRBJ2-7; TRBD1 matches 12 bases. The germline V gene encodes CDR1 GTSNPN and CDR2 SVGIG (reference sequence). J was trimmed by 4 bases and V by 0 bases; bases with no gene match: 4. The CDR3 is 15 residues long. Here the CDR3 reads CAWSVGTGGGYEQYF. CDR3 sequence (DNA): TGTGCCTGGAGTGTAGGGACAGGGGGCGGTTACGAGCAGTACTTC. Complete variable domain (other parts from reference TRBV30 and TRBJ2-7): SQTIHQWPATLVQPVGSPLSLECTVEGTSNPNLYWYRQAAGRGLQLLFYSVGIGQISSEVPQNLSASRPQDRQFILSSKKLLLSDSGFYLCAWSVGTGGGYEQYFGPGTRLTVT.

The rearrangement links TRBV18 to TRBJ2-7; 11 bases match TRBD1. The CDR3 has 16 residues. J was trimmed by 2 bases and V by 0 bases; bases with no gene match: 3. Germline values: CDR1 KGHSH, CDR2 LQKENI. CDR3 protein: CASSPPGDRGTYEQYF. The CDR3, as DNA: TGTGCCAGCTCACCACCGGGGGACAGGGGGACCTACGAGCAGTACTTC.

This chain uses TRBV21-1 with TRBJ2-7; the D call of TRBD2 is as the table states it, not checked on the DNA. TRBV21-1 corresponds to a pseudogene. The CDR3 totals 16 residues. This chain's CDR3 is CASSRDGTSVGREQYF. The CDR3 DNA sequence: TGTGCCAGCAGCAGGGATGGGACTAGCGTAGGGCGCGAGCAGTACTTC.

The CDR3: CASSLSFGTGAGEQYF. The CDR3, as DNA: TGTGCCAGCAGCTTGTCATTTGGGACAGGGGCAGGGGAGCAGTACTTC. This rearrangement joins TRBV5-6 to TRBJ2-7, with TRBD1 matching over 10 bases. CDR3 length: 16 residues. Germline CDR1 is SGHDT and CDR2 is YYEEEE. V lost 1 base and J lost 7; bases outside the gene matches: 11.

The chain has TRBV11-3 and TRBJ2-1; no reliable D call. The CDR3 extends over 13 amino acids. Germline V CDR1 and CDR2: SGHNT, YENEEA. Trimming shortened V by 4 bases and J by 8 bases, and 12 bases separated the two germline ends. CDR3 in amino acids: CASSSPRTDEQFF. CDR3 coding DNA: TGTGCCAGCAGCTCCCCTAGAACGGATGAGCAGTTCTTC.